The present T cell receptor (beta chain) was sequenced within a study of T cell responses to AZD1222 COVID-19 vaccine. The study, taken as a whole, reports: Females outnumbered males among donors, who were mostly white British; clonal diversity was possibly underestimated.

Notes on this clone: Its target is unknown.

Germline lookup yields CDR1 MDHEN and CDR2 SYDVKM. Trimming removed 3 bases at V and 8 bases at J, with 23 bases between. The CDR3 is 17 amino acids. Assay used: immunoSEQ multiplex PCR; TCRdb lists only in-frame clones, some missing. The table shows about 110,000 clones, with roughly nine tenths occurring only once. This chain links TRBV28 with TRBJ1-5, with D possibly matching TRBD1 (6 bases). The source of this sequence is an adult who received the AZD1222 COVID-19 vaccine. Sequenced material: peripheral blood, taken 28 days after the second AZD1222 dose. DNA for the CDR3: TGTGCCAGCAGTTTGTGGCGGGACAAGGGGAAGGGTAAGCCCCAGCATTTT. Translating it yields CASSLWRDKGKGKPQHF.